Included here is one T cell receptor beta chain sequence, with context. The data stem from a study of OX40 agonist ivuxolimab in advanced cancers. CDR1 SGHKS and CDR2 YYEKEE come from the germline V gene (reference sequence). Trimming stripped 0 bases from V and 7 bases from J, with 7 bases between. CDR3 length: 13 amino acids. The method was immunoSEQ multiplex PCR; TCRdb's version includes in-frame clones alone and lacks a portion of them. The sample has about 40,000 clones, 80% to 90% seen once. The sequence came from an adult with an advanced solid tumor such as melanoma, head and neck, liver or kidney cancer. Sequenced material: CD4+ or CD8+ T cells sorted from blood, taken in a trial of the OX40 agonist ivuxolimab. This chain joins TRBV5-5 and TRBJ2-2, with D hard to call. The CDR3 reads CASSLASRGELFF. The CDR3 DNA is TGTGCCAGCAGCTTGGCCTCGCGCGGGGAGCTGTTTTTT.